A single T cell receptor beta chain is shown here with its context. The entry originates in a study of blood T cell repertoires in COVID-19. For the study at large: In each case, the material was cDNA or gDNA derived from T cells, B-cell-depleted T cells, or PBMCs.

Only in-frame clones appear in the TCRdb table, and some are missing; sequencing was by immunoSEQ multiplex PCR. The profile covers about 47,000 clones, with 80% to 90% appearing a single time and roughly 13% taken by the ten largest. Germline lookup yields CDR1 SGHRS and CDR2 YFSETQ. The V gene end was trimmed by 6 bases and the J gene end by 7 bases; junction bases not matched to a gene: 12. The CDR3 covers 14 residues. Material for sequencing was peripheral blood. The chain carries TRBV5-1 and TRBJ2-5; 7 bases agree with TRBD2. The sequence derives from a human donor with active COVID-19. The donor label of this sample is uncertain. Here the CDR3 reads CASTRAAGDGTQYF. The CDR3 nucleotides read TGCGCCAGCACTAGGGCGGCGGGAGATGGGACCCAGTACTTC.